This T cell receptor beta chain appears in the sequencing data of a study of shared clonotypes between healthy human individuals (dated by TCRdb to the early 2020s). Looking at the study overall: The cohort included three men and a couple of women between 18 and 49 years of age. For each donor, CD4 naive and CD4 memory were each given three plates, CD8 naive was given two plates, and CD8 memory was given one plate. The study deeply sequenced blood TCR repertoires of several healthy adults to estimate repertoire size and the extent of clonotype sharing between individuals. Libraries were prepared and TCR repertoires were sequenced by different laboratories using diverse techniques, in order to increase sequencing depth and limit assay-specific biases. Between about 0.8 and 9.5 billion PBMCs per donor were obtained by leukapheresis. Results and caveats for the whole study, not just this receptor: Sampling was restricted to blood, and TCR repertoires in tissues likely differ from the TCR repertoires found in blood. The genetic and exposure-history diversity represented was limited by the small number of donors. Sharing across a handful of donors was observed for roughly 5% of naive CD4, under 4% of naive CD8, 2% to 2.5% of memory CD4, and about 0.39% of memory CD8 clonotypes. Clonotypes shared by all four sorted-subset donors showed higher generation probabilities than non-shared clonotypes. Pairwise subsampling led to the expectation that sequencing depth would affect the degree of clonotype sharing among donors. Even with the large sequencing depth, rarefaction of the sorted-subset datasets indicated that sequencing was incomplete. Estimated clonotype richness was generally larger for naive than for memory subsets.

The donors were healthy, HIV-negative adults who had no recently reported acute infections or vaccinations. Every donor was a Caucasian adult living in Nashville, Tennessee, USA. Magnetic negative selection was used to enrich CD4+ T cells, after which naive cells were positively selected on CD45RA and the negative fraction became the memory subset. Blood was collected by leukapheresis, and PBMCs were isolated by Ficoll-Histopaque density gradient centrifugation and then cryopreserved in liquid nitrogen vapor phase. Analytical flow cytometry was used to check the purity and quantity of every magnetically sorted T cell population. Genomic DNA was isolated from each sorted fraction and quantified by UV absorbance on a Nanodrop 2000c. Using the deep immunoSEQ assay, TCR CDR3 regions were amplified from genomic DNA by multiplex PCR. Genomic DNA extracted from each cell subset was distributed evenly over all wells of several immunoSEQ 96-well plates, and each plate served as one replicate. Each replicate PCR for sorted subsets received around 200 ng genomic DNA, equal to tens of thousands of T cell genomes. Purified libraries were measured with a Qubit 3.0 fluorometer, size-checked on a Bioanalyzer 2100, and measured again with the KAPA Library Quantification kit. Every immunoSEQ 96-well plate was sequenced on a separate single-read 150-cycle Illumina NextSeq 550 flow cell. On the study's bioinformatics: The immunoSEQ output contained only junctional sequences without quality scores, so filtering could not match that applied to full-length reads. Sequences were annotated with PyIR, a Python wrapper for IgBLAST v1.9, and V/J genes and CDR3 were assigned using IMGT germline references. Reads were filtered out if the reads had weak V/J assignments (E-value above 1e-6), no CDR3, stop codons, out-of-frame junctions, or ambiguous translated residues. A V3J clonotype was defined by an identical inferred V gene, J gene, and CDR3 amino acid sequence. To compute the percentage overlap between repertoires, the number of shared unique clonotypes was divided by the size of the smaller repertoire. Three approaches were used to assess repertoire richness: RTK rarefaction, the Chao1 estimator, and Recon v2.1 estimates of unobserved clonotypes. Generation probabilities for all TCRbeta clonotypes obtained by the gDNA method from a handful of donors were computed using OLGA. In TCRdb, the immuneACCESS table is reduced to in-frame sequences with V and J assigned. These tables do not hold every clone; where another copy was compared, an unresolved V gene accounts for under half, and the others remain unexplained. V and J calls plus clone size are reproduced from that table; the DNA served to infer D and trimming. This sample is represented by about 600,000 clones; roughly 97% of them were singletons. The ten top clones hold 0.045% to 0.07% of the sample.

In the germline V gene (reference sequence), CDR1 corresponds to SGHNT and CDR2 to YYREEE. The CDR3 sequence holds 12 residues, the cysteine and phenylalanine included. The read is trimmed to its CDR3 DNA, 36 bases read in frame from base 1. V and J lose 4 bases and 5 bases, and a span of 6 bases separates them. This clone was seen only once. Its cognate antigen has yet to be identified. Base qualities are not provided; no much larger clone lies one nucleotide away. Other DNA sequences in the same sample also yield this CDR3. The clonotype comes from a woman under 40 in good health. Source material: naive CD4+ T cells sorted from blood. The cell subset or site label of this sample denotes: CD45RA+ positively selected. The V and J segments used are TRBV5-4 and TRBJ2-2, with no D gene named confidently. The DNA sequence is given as TGTGCCAGCAGCCTAAATACCGGGGAGCTGTTTTTT. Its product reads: CASSLNTGELFF.